The 6 T cell receptor beta chains listed next were all sequenced from one sample in a study of blood T cell repertoires in COVID-19. Sequenced by immunoSEQ multiplex PCR; TCRdb stores in-frame clones only, minus some. The sample includes more than 300,000 clones, 88% of them seen just once. Sequencing input: peripheral blood. The source of these receptors is a woman aged 70-85 years with COVID-19, enrolled during active disease.

CDR3: CASGSGGYGETQYF. The CDR3 nucleotides are TGTGCTAGTGGTTCCGGGGGATATGGGGAGACCCAGTACTTC. The chain is built from TRBV12-5 and TRBJ2-5; tentatively, D is TRBD2 (6 bases). Trimming removed 4 bases from V and 5 bases from J, with 14 bases in between. Germline V CDR1 and CDR2: LGHNT, FRNRAP. The CDR3 has 14 residues.

Only one count was recorded for this clone. The rearrangement uses TRBV12-5 and TRBJ2-3, with 11 bases lining up with TRBD2. The CDR3 covers 17 residues. V dropped 1 base and J dropped 5; count of bases not matched to a gene: 8. The V gene's germline CDR1 is LGHNT and CDR2 FRNRAP. CDR3 coding DNA: TGTGCTAGTGGTTTGGCGACCTTAGCGGGGGGGAGAGATACGCAGTATTTT. Translating it yields CASGLATLAGGRDTQYF.

J is TRBJ1-4 and V is TRBV3-1 (or the pseudogene TRBV3-2); no definite D call. Germline loops: CDR1 LGHDT, CDR2 YNNKEL (reference sequence). The CDR3 sequence is 15 residues long. V was shortened by 0 bases and J by 2 bases, with 7 bases between the two germline ends. The CDR3 nucleotides read TGTGCCAGCAGCCAAGAATGGGCGACTAATGAAAAACTGTTTTTT. It specifies CASSQEWATNEKLFF.

This sequence joins TRBV5-4 and TRBJ1-3; 12 bases are shared with TRBD1. V was pared by 0 bases and J by 3 bases, with 4 bases of the junction left unmatched. Germline lookup yields CDR1 SGHNT and CDR2 YYREEE (reference sequence). CDR3 length: 17 residues. In DNA form, the CDR3 reads TGTGCCAGCAGCTTGGGGGGACAGGGGGCAGGTGGAAACACCATATATTTT. Protein: CASSLGGQGAGGNTIYF.

The V gene is TRBV5-1, the J gene TRBJ2-3; tentative D call: TRBD2 (6 bases). Germline CDR1 is SGHRS and CDR2 is YFSETQ. The germline V and J ends were trimmed by 7 bases and 2 bases, with 17 bases remaining between them. The CDR3 has 15 residues. In DNA form, the CDR3 reads TGCGCCAGCGGCACTAGGGCGGGGAACACAGATACGCAGTATTTT. Encoded protein: CASGTRAGNTDTQYF.

The rearrangement links TRBV15 to TRBJ2-7, with 10 bases identical to TRBD1. The germline gives CDR1 LNHNV, CDR2 YYDKDF (reference sequence). J gave up 5 bases and V 0 bases, and 4 bases lay outside the gene matches. The CDR3 totals 15 residues. CDR3 sequence: CATSREGQGLNEQYF. In DNA form, the CDR3 reads TGTGCCACCAGCAGAGAGGGACAGGGGTTAAACGAGCAGTACTTC.